This entry concerns a single T cell receptor (beta chain). What it recognizes is unknown. This entry is derived from a study of cytomegalovirus exposure and HLA in healthy donors. Regarding the study as a whole: Most TCR sequences were seen very rarely across donors, but some public TCRs occurred in many. The study listed approximately 160 cytomegalovirus-associated TCR beta chains.

The data were produced by immunoSEQ multiplex PCR, yet TCRdb's version contains in-frame clones alone and is incomplete. The repertoire holds roughly 130,000 clones, with around 90% as singletons. The CDR3 is 14 residues long. The V and J ends lost 0 bases and 4 bases respectively, with 9 bases between them. CDR1 is SGHRS and CDR2 is YFSETQ in the germline V gene. Separate from the roughly 720-subject first cohort, the roughly 120-subject validation cohort was the one that the donors belonged to. The chain employs TRBV5-1 and TRBJ2-3; D not resolved. Sequenced sample: PBMCs. This receptor was obtained from a woman in her thirties in good health and CMV-seropositive. CDR3 amino acids: CASSLELDSDTQYF. In nucleotides, the CDR3 is TGCGCCAGCAGCTTGGAGCTCGACTCAGATACGCAGTATTTT.